This T cell receptor (beta chain) originates from a study of T-cell reconstitution after alpha-beta-depleted transplantation in children. A library of TCRbeta sequences, prepared with unique molecular identifiers, was generated. A single record per CDR3 protein comes from TCRdb applying MiXCR to the PCR reads. The data contain 900,000 or so distinct CDR3 sequences, 15% to 20% of them singletons. Overall study findings and caveats: At around two months after transplant, the alpha-beta T cells were reportedly derived from several hundred expanded clones that came from non-depleted graft cells. The authors attributed T-cell counts and diversity one year after transplant mostly to newly produced T cells.

There are a few counts of this clonotype. Its specificity is not known. The V segment lost 6 bases and the J segment 5 bases; nucleotides outside the gene matches: 8. This CDR3 spans 14 amino acids. CDR1 SGHVS and CDR2 FNYEAQ come from the germline V gene. The specimen comprised PBMCs, mostly from graft donor cells, sampled 360 days after TCRalphabeta/CD19-depleted stem cell transplant. The chain couples TRBV7-6 to TRBJ2-5; 8 bases line up with TRBD1. The clonotype originates from a male patient younger than 18 who had a stem cell transplant for acute lymphoblastic leukemia, so the T cells may come from the graft donor. CDR3 coding DNA: TGTGCCAGCAGGGCATCAGGGGGCAGGGAGACCCAGTACTTC. Protein product: CASRASGGRETQYF.